The entry below gives a single TCR beta chain sequence along with its context. The data stem from a study of T cells in Graves' hyperthyroidism and ophthalmopathy. Germline loops: CDR1 SGHVS, CDR2 FQNEAQ. This CDR3 spans 16 amino acids. V was clipped by 2 bases and J by 5 bases, with 13 bases between them. Thyroid ultrasound, orbital computed tomography, clinical symptoms, and serum thyroxine and TRAb underpinned diagnoses. Authors of the study amplified TCR beta CDR3 regions from RNA transcripts. TCR CDR3 underwent first-round RT-PCR with the HTBI primer set. MiXCR, applied by TCRdb to the multiplex PCR reads, yields one record per CDR3 protein. The sample holds a few hundred thousand distinct CDR3 sequences, about 45% seen once.

Sequenced: peripheral blood or thyroid tissue (not recorded which). This chain connects TRBV7-8 to TRBJ1-6; a weak D match, TRBD1 (6 bases). This clonotype was obtained from an adult woman with Graves' disease, either hyperthyroidism or ophthalmopathy (not recorded which). CDR3 region: CASSLTPRGDNSPLHF. Written as DNA, the CDR3 is TGTGCCAGCAGCTTAACACCCAGGGGAGATAATTCACCCCTCCACTTT.